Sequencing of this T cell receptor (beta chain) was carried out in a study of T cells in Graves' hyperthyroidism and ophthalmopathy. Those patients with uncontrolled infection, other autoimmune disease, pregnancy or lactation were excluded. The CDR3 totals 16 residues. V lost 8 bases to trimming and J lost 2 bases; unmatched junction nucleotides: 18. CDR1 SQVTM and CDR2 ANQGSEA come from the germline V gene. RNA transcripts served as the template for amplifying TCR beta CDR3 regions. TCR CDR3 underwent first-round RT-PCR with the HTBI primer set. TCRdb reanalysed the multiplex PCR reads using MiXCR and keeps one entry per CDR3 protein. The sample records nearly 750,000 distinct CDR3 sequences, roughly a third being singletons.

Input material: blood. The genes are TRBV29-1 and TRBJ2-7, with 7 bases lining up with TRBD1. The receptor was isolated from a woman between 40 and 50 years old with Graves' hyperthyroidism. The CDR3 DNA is TGCAGCTCCCCCTCCCGAGGCGACAGGGAGCCCTACGAGCAGTACTTC. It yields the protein CSSPSRGDREPYEQYF.